The T cell receptor (beta chain) described here comes from a study of cytomegalovirus exposure and HLA in healthy donors (dated by TCRdb to about 2017). For context, the study as a whole: In an earlier analysis of several hundred of the donors, 276 Gb of sequence data and just under 120 million unique TCR beta sequences from 180 million or so T cells were reported. HLA typing included class I and class II loci at four-digit resolution. Of the roughly 390 genotyped donors, 65% to 90% fell in the genetic ancestry cluster associated with self-reported Caucasian donors. A later analysis re-analyzed previously published TCR beta repertoires from approximately 700 donors and added high-resolution HLA genotyping to study TCR occurrence patterns. In a later genetic analysis, genome-wide SNP genotypes for about 65% of the roughly 670 donors were used, and that subset was treated as a discovery cohort. In addition to the first cohort of approximately 650 subjects, a separate validation cohort of approximately 110 different subjects was used. To decide whether each TCR beta V gene segment behaved as functional or pseudogenic, an earlier analysis of some 540 of the donors relied on high-throughput TCR beta sequencing. The study profiled the T cell repertoires of about 720 subjects by immunosequencing and related them to cytomegalovirus serostatus. The study combined high-throughput TCR immunosequencing, statistical association of individual TCRs with disease status, and machine learning to predict cytomegalovirus infection status. Across some 400 genotyped donors of the cohort, an average of roughly 200,000 unique TCR beta nucleotide sequences per donor were sequenced, and 15% to 20% of those sequences were non-productive. Typing coverage varied by locus: roughly 629-630 donors for A, B, C, DRB1 and DQB1; roughly 500 for DQA1; more than 600 for DPA1; roughly 470 for DPB1. Four to six DR-DQ haplotypes were handled as single units for association and clustering because linkage in the cohort was strong. Donor age, sex, ethnicity and CMV serostatus were compiled together with the repertoire data. Rather than drawing on any new phenotypic data, the later analysis identified candidate immune exposures from TCR beta sequences and the way those sequences occurred across donors. The study was designed to test whether signatures of past pathogen exposure could be identified by cataloging public T cell receptors. Every discovery cohort repertoire had been produced on one sequencing platform. Around 300 gigabases of sequencing data and 80 million or so unique TCR sequences were included in an early release covering 550 to 650 HLA-typed donors. Paper-wide results and their limitations: In a later analysis, HLA-associated TCR beta chains were found to be more clonally expanded and to have lower generation probabilities than equally common non-associated chains. An association between a missense DCLRE1C variant and V-gene and J-gene trimming of TCR beta chains was found in a later genetic analysis and replicated in an independent cohort. Strong co-occurrence of HLA alleles, especially DR and DQ, made assigning TCR associations to individual alleles difficult. Several of the top co-occurrence clusters appeared to be linked to parvovirus B19, influenza, CMV and Epstein-Barr virus, according to a later analysis. A later analysis associated 16,951 TCR beta sequences with specific HLA alleles at a false discovery rate of 0.05. The only immune exposure information available for the cohort was CMV serostatus. Because counts were too low, roughly 16 rarely observed V segments, including chromosome 9 orphons, were left out of the earlier analysis of a few hundred of the donors. In a later genetic analysis, fewer N-insertions in productive TCRs were reported among donors in an Asian-associated ancestry cluster than the roughly 700-donor mean. In a later analysis, the rate of TCR association differed among HLA loci, with DRB1 alleles having the most associated TCRs and HLA-C alleles having the fewest. A further reported finding was that TCR beta sequences accurately predicted the HLA-A and HLA-B alleles for most subjects in the first cohort. The classifier was reported to diagnose cytomegalovirus status with high specificity and sensitivity in both the original and validation cohorts. In the study, around 150 TCR beta chains were listed as associated with cytomegalovirus. Because HLA typing was unavailable for some donors at each locus, only the typed subset was used in association tests. A few of the identified cytomegalovirus-associated TCR beta chains were confirmed in vitro to be specific for cytomegalovirus antigens. Linkage disequilibrium might explain the correlated functional status among segregating V segments, but an unknown experimental factor could not be ruled out. The authors suggested that the approach could potentially be generalized to other disease states and immunological phenotypes. Roughly uniform sequencing depth across donors was assumed in presence/absence analyses, although this assumption may not hold. A cluster of highly shared sequence variants was judged likely to represent a technical artifact of the sequencing pipeline. Some IMGT-functional V segments, including TRBV6-2 and TRBV6-3, could not be told apart with the 87-base-pair reads, so those segments were excluded. A later analysis found that most CMV-associated TCR beta chains appeared HLA-restricted, with HLA associations seemingly driven largely by CMV exposure. An earlier analysis of approximately 590 of the donors showed that most TCR beta V segments appeared in productive rearrangements either about 87% or about 30% of the time, which broadly matched IMGT annotations. Most TCR sequences were seen in very few donors, while some public TCRs were found in many individuals. Only TCR beta chains were sequenced in this cohort, and the absence of alpha or paired-chain data limited detectable features.

The protocol used for the library was the immunoSEQ multiplex PCR assay. For the multiplex PCR, a mixture combining 60 forward primers for TCR Vbeta segments and 13 reverse primers for TCR Jbeta segments was used. The CDR3 region of rearranged TCR beta genes was amplified from genomic DNA with a multiplex PCR assay. Amplified TCR beta libraries were sequenced as 87-base-pair reads on the Illumina HiSeq System. As for how the authors treated the data: In a later analysis, some 80 million unique TCR beta chains were counted across the 500 to 850 repertoires, and about 9.9 million of these chains were shared by at least two donors. Raw reads were error-corrected and collapsed into unique sequences by a nearest-neighbor algorithm in which closely related sequences were merged to remove PCR and sequencing errors. To assign V, D and J gene segments, CDR3 sequences were aligned to IMGT reference sequences. For a sequence to be retained, a match of at least six nucleotides to both a V gene segment and a J gene segment was required. Rearrangements were called productive when the CDR3 lacked stop codons and stayed in frame with V and J; all others were non-productive. Following IMGT convention, CDR3 was defined as the stretch from the second conserved V-encoded cysteine up to the conserved J-encoded phenylalanine. The earlier analysis of 500 to 650 of the donors excluded any sequence lacking an unambiguous match to a single V gene segment. In an earlier analysis of approximately 590 of the donors, V segments were called functional above 56.7% productive rearrangements and were called segregating when the between-donor standard deviation exceeded 5%. A statistical classification framework was built for diagnosing cytomegalovirus status from the catalog of TCR beta chain sequences. In a later analysis, V and J genes were assigned by comparing TCR nucleotide sequences against IMGT/GENE-DB human TR gene sequences. In a later analysis, CDR3 sequences and most-parsimonious VDJ recombination scenarios were assigned using the TCRdist pipeline. A later analysis defined each TCR beta chain by its CDR3 amino acid sequence plus V-gene family, and excluded reads lacking a unique V-gene family. In a later analysis, a few hundred highly shared, low-generation-probability nucleotide sequences were removed to address suspected cross-contamination and a sequencing artifact. For each public chain, a later analysis derived a clonal expansion index from normalized ranks of inferred template counts within each repertoire. A later analysis computed generation probabilities with a VDJ recombination model fitted to out-of-frame rearrangements, and checked the results against IGoR. Hypergeometric tests were used in a later analysis to score TCR-TCR, TCR-HLA and TCR-CMV co-occurrence, with a repertoire-size bias correction applied to the TCR pairs. False discovery rates were estimated in a later analysis by permuting HLA or CMV assignments 20 times. In a later analysis, co-occurring TCRs were grouped using DBSCAN, with TCRdist sequence similarity added in when clustering inside HLA-allele-positive subsets. Repertoires with fewer than 30,000 or more than 120,000 public chains were left out of co-occurrence clustering, as were about 5 repertoires with anomalous nucleotide sharing. TCRdb carries this immuneACCESS record with in-frame sequences only. Its versions omit some clonotypes, under half of them owing to an unresolved V gene in the studies checked, with the rest unexplained. The V and J calls and clone size were taken over from that table, and D and trimming were inferred from the DNA. The sample table contains about 110,000 clones; only one count was recorded for just over 75% of them. Roughly an eighth of the sample comes from the top ten.

A remark on this clone: Its target antigen remains unknown. No base quality information exists; no much larger clone differs at one position. The same CDR3 also results from other DNA sequences found in this sample.

The CDR3 starts with the cysteine, ends with the phenylalanine, and has 15 residues. The sequence is cut down to CDR3 DNA, 45 bases in frame from base 1. Ends trimmed: V by 5 bases, J by 4 bases; bases unmatched to a gene: 8. CDR1 and CDR2 are read off the germline V gene (reference sequence) as PRHDT and FYEKMQ. The cohort was made up of hundreds of healthy bone marrow donors. Cohort members were all nominally healthy when sampled, although unrecorded immune exposures were likely present. The donor tested CMV seropositive, placing the donor among the 289 seropositive members of the cohort. Every donor gave a peripheral blood sample, and the peripheral blood mononuclear cells from that sample were used for TCR beta sequencing. Genomic DNA was extracted from the blood cell samples with the Qiagen DNeasy Blood Extraction Kit.

Sample: PBMCs. The source of this sequence is a man under 40 in good health and CMV-seropositive. The chain is assembled from TRBV13 and TRBJ2-7; 10 bases in between match TRBD1. The nucleotides read TGTGCCAGCAGCGAGGGGACAGGGGTCAGGTACGAGCAGTACTTC. Translation gives CASSEGTGVRYEQYF.